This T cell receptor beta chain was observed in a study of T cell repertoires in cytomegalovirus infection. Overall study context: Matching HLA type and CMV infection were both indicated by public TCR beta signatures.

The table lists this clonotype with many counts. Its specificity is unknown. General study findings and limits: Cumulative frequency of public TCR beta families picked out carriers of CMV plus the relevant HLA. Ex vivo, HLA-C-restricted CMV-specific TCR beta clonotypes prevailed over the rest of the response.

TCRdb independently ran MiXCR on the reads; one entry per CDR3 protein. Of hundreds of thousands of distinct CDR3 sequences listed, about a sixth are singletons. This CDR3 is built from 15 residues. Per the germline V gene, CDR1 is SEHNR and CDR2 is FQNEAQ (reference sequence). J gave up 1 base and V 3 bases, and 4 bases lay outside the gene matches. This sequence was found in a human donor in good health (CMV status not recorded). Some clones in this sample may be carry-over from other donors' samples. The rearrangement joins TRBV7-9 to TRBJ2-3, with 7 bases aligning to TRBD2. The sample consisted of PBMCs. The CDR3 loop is CASSFPRGGTDTQYF. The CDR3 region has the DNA TGTGCCAGCAGCTTTCCCCGGGGGGGCACAGATACGCAGTATTTT.